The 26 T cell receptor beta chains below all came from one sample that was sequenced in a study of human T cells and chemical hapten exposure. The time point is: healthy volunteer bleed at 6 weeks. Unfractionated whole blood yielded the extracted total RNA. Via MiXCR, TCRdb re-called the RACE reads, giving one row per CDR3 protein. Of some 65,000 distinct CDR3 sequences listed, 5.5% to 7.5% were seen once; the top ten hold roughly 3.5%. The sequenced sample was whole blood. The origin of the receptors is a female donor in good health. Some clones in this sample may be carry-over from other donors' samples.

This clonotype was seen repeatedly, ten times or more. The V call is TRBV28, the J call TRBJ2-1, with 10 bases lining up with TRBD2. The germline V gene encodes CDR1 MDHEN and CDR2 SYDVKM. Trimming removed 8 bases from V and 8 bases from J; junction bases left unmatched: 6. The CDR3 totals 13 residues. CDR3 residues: CASRASGSYEQFF. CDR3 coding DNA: TGTGCCAGCCGGGCTAGCGGGAGCTATGAGCAGTTCTTC.

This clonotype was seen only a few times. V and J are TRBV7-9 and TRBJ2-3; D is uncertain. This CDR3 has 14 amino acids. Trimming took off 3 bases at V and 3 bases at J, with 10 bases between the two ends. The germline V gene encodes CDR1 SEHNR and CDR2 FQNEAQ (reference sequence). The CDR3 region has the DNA TGTGCCAGCAGCTTGGCTAGTGTAACAGATACGCAGTATTTT. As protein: CASSLASVTDTQYF.

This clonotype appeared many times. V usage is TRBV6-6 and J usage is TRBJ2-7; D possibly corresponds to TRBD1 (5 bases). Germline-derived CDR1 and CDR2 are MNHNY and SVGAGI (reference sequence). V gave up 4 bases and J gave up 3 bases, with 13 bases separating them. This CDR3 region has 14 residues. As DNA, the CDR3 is TGTGCCAGCAGTTTAAATTCCAGGGTCTACGAGCAGTACTTC. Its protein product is CASSLNSRVYEQYF.

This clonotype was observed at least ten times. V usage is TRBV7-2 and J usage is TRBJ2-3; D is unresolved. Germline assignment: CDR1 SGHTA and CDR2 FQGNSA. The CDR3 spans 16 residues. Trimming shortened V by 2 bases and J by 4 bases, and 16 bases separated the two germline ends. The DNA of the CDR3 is TGTGCCAGCAGCTTAAATGGGCTAGGTTTTGCAGATACGCAGTATTTT. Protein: CASSLNGLGFADTQYF.

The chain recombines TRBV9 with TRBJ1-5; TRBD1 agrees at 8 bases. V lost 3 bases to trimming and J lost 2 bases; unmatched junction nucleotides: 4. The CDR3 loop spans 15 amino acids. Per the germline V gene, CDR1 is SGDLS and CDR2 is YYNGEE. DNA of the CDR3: TGTGCCAGCAGCGGCGGGGGACAGGGCAATCAGCCCCAGCATTTT. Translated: CASSGGGQGNQPQHF.

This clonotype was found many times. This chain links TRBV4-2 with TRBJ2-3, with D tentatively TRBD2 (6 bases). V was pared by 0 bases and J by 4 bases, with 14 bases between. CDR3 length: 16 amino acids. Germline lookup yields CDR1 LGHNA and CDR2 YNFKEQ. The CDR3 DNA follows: TGTGCCAGCAGCCAAGATCTAGCGAATGGTGCAGATACGCAGTATTTT. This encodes CASSQDLANGADTQYF.

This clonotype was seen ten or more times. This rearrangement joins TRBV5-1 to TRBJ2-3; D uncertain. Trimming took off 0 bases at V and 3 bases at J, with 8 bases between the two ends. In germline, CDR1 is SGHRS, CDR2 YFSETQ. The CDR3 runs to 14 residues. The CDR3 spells CASSLAISTDTQYF. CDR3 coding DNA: TGCGCCAGCAGCTTGGCCATAAGTACAGATACGCAGTATTTT.

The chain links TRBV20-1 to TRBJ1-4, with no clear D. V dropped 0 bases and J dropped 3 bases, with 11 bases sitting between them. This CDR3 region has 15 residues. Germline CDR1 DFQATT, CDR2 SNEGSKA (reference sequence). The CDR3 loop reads CSARDQRKANEKLFF. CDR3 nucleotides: TGCAGTGCTAGAGATCAAAGGAAGGCTAATGAAAAACTGTTTTTT.

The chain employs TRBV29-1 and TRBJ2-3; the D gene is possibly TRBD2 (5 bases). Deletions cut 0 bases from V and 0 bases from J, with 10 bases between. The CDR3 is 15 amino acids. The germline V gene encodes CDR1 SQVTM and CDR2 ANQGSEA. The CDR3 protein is CSVEDPGSSTDTQYF. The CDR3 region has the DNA TGCAGCGTTGAAGATCCGGGAAGTAGCACAGATACGCAGTATTTT.

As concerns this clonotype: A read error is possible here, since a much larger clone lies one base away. CDR3 protein: CASTQGGAGTGTQYF. In DNA form, the CDR3 reads TGTGCCAGCACCCAAGGGGGGGCGGGGACAGGTACGCAGTATTTT. The chain uses TRBV28 and TRBJ2-3; TRBD1 might be the D (8 bases). Germline V gene lookup returns CDR1 MDHEN and CDR2 SYDVKM. This CDR3 contains 15 residues.

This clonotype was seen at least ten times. CDR3 DNA sequence: TGTGCCAGCAGTTTGGACGGGAGGGGGCTTAGCACAGATACGCAGTATTTT. It encodes CASSLDGRGLSTDTQYF. J is TRBJ2-3 and V is TRBV12-3 or TRBV12-4, with D perhaps TRBD2 (8 bases). This CDR3 comprises 17 residues. V lost 3 bases, J lost 0 bases, and 16 bases lay in between.

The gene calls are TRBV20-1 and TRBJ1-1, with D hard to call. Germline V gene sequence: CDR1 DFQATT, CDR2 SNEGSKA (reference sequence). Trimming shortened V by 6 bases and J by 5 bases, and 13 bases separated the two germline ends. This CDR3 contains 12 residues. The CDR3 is CSAPPATTEAFF. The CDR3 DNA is TGCAGTGCCCCACCGGCTACGACTGAAGCTTTCTTT.

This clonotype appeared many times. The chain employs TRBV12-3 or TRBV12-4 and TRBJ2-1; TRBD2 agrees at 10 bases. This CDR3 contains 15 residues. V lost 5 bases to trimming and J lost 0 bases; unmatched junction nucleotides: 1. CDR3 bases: TGTGCCAGCAGTCCTAGCGGGAGCTCCTACAATGAGCAGTTCTTC. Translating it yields CASSPSGSSYNEQFF.

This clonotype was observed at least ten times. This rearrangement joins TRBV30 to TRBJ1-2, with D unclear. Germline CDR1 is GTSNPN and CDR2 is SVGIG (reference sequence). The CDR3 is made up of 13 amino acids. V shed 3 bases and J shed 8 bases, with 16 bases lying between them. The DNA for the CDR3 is TGTGCCTGGAGCCCGAGGGCCAGCTTGGGCTACACCTTC. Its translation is CAWSPRASLGYTF.

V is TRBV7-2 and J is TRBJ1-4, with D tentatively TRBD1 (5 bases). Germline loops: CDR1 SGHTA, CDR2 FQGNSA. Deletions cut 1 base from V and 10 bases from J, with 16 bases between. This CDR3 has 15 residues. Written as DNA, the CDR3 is TGTGCCAGCAGCTTAGGGGCAGGGACTGTCGGAAAACTGTTTTTT. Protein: CASSLGAGTVGKLFF.

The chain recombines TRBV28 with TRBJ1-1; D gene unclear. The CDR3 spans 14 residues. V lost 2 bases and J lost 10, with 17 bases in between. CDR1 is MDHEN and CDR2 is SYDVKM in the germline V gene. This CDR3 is CASSLRSSMRGAFF. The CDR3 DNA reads TGTGCCAGCAGTTTAAGAAGCTCCATGCGGGGAGCTTTCTTT.

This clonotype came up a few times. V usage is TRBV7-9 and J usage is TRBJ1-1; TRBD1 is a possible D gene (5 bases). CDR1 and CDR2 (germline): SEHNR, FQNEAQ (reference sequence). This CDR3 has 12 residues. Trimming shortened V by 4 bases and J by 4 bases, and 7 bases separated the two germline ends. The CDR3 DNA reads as TGTGCCAGCAGCTACGGGGGCACTGAAGCTTTCTTT. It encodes CASSYGGTEAFF. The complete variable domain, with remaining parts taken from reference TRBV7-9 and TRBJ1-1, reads DTGVSQNPRHKITKRGQNVTFRCDPISEHNRLYWYRQTLGQGPEFLTYFQNEAQLEKSRLLSDRFSAERPKGSFSTLEIQRTEQGDSAMYLCASSYGGTEAFFGQGTRLTVV.

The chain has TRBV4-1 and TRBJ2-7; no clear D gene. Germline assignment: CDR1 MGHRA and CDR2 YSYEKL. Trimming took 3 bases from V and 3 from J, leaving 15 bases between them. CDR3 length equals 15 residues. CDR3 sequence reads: CASSQAGSEVYEQYF. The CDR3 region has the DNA TGCGCCAGCAGCCAGGCCGGGTCCGAGGTCTACGAGCAGTACTTC.

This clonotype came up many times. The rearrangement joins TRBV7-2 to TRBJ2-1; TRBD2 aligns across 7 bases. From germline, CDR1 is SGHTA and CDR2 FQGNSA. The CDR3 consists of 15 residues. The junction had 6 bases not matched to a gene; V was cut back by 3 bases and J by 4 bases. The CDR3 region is CASSFGLGKYNEQFF. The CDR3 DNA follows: TGTGCCAGCAGCTTTGGACTAGGAAAATACAATGAGCAGTTCTTC.

The CDR3 region has the DNA TGCAGTGCTAGCGGCTTAGCCTACGAGCAGTACTTC. It codes for CSASGLAYEQYF. This chain connects TRBV20-1 to TRBJ2-7; D not resolved. The V end was cut by 3 bases, the J end by 2 bases, with 8 bases between. The V gene's germline CDR1 is DFQATT and CDR2 SNEGSKA (reference sequence). The CDR3 loop spans 12 amino acids.

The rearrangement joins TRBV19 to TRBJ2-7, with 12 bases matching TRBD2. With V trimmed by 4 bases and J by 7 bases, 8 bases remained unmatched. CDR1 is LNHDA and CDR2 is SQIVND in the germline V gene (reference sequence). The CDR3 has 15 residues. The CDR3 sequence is CASSRLAGVTGEQYF. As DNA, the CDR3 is TGTGCCAGTAGTAGACTAGCGGGAGTGACTGGGGAGCAGTACTTC. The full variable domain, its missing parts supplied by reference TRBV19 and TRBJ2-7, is DGGITQSPKYLFRKEGQNVTLSCEQNLNHDAMYWYRQDPGQGLRLIYYSQIVNDFQKGDIAEGYSVSREKKESFPLTVTSAQKNPTAFYLCASSRLAGVTGEQYFGPGTRLTVT.

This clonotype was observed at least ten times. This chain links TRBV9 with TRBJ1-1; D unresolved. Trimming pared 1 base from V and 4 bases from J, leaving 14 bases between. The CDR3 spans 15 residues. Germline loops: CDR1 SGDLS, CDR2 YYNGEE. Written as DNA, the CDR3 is TGTGCCAGCAGCGTACTGTCCAGGAGCTCCACTGAAGCTTTCTTT. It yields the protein CASSVLSRSSTEAFF.

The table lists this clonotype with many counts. The CDR3 DNA sequence: TGTGCCAGCAGCCCCATACAGGGGAGGGTCACTGAAGCTTTCTTT. Residues: CASSPIQGRVTEAFF. The chain links TRBV7-9 to TRBJ1-1; TRBD1 matches 7 bases. V trimming: 5 bases; J trimming: 4 bases; junction bases outside the gene matches: 10. CDR3 length: 15 amino acids. Germline values: CDR1 SEHNR, CDR2 FQNEAQ (reference sequence).

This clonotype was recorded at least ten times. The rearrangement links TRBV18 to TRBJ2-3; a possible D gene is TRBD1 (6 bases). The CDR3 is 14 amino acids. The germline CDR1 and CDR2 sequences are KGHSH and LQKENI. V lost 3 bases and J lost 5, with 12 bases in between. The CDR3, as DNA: TGTGCCAGCTCACCGGGCAGGGGTGAAGATACGCAGTATTTT. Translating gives CASSPGRGEDTQYF.

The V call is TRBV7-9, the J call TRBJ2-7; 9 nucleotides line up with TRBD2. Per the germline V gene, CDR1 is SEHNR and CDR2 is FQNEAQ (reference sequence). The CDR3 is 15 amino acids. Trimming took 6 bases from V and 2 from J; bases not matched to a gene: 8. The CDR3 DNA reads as TGTGCCAGCAGTCTACTAGCGGGCGGTCCCTACGAGCAGTACTTC. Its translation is CASSLLAGGPYEQYF. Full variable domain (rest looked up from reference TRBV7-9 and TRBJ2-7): DTGVSQNPRHKITKRGQNVTFRCDPISEHNRLYWYRQTLGQGPEFLTYFQNEAQLEKSRLLSDRFSAERPKGSFSTLEIQRTEQGDSAMYLCASSLLAGGPYEQYFGPGTRLTVT.

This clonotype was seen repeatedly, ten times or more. The CDR3 nucleotides are TGCAGTGCTAGAGATCGAGCGGGAGGGCCCGTCCCTGATACGCAGTATTTT. Translating gives CSARDRAGGPVPDTQYF. The chain carries TRBV20-1 and TRBJ2-3; the match to TRBD2 covers 10 bases. The CDR3 spans 17 residues. Germline V CDR1 and CDR2: DFQATT, SNEGSKA (reference sequence). The V gene end was trimmed by 0 bases and the J gene end by 6 bases; junction bases not matched to a gene: 12.